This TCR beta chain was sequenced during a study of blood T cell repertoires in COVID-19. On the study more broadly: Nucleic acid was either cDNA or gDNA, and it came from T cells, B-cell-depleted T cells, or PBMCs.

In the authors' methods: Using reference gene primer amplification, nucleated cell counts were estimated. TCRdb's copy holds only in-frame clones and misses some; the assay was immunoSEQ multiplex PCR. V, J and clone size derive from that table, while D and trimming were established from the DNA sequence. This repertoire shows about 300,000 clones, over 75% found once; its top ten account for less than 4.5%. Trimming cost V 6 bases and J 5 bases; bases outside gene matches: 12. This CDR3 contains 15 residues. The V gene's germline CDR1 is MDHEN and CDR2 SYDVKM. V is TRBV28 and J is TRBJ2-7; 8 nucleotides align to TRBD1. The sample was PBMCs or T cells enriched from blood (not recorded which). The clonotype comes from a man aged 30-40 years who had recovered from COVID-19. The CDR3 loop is CASSSPAGGKDEQYF. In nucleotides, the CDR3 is TGTGCCAGCAGCTCACCTGCAGGGGGCAAGGACGAGCAGTACTTC.